Below are 13 T cell receptor beta chains sequenced from a single sample in a study of response to subunit inactivated influenza vaccine. Via MiXCR, TCRdb re-called the RT-PCR reads, giving one row per CDR3 protein. The table records 600,000 to 850,000 distinct CDR3 sequences, 11% to 15% of them present only once. Source: PBMCs from blood, taken roughly 2 weeks before vaccination. The receptors shown here come from a man in his fifties or sixties who received an inactivated influenza vaccine.

CDR3 DNA: TGTGCCAGCAGTTTGGGAAGCCCCTACGAGCAGTACTTC. Residues: CASSLGSPYEQYF. This sequence joins TRBV27 and TRBJ2-7; no reliable D call. Germline V gives CDR1 MNHEY, CDR2 SMNVEV (reference sequence). V gave up 3 bases and J gave up 2 bases, with 8 bases separating them. This CDR3 has 13 residues.

This clonotype has a handful of counts. CDR3 in DNA: TGTGCCAGCTCCCGACAGAGCCGGGATGAGCAGTTCTTC. Translating gives CASSRQSRDEQFF. The rearrangement links TRBV6-1 to TRBJ2-1; possibly TRBD1 for D (5 bases). The V end lost 8 bases, the J end lost 8 bases, and 16 bases lay between the germline ends. The V gene's germline CDR1 is MNHNS and CDR2 SASEGT. CDR3 length equals 13 residues.

The sample holds a few counts of this clonotype. The chain links TRBV20-1 to TRBJ2-7, with D hard to call. The V end lost 0 bases, the J end lost 3 bases, and 15 bases lay between the germline ends. There are 15 residues in the CDR3. Germline CDR1 is DFQATT and CDR2 is SNEGSKA (reference sequence). The CDR3 loop is CSARDYSRGYYEQYF. In nucleotides, the CDR3 is TGCAGTGCTAGAGATTATAGCCGTGGATACTACGAGCAGTACTTC.

This clonotype has at least ten counts. This chain connects TRBV12-3 or TRBV12-4 to TRBJ1-1, with D possibly being TRBD1 (5 bases). V was cut by 6 bases and J by 1 base, with 6 bases left in between. The CDR3 is 12 residues long. CDR3 amino acids: CASSQGNTEAFF. The CDR3 region has the DNA TGTGCCAGCAGCCAGGGGAACACTGAAGCTTTCTTT.

The CDR3: CASSPGPGGLNANTGELFF. CDR3 bases: TGCGCCAGCAGCCCTGGCCCAGGGGGCTTAAACGCGAACACCGGGGAGCTGTTTTTT. The chain links TRBV5-1 to TRBJ2-2; TRBD1 matches at 8 bases. Trimming removed 4 bases from V and 0 bases from J; junction bases left unmatched: 14. Germline V CDR1 and CDR2: SGHRS, YFSETQ. CDR3 length: 19 amino acids.

The rearrangement links TRBV7-9 to TRBJ2-7; a possible D gene is TRBD2 (6 bases). Per the germline V gene, CDR1 is SEHNR and CDR2 is FQNEAQ (reference sequence). The CDR3 runs 16 residues. The V end was cut by 3 bases, the J end by 4 bases, with 19 bases between. CDR3 nucleotides: TGTGCCAGCAGCTTCTCCTGGGAGGACAAGACATACGAGCAGTACTTC. Protein sequence: CASSFSWEDKTYEQYF.

Only a few counts were recorded for this clonotype. The gene calls are TRBV20-1 and TRBJ2-7, with D perhaps TRBD2 (6 bases). The CDR3 is made up of 12 amino acids. The germline V gene encodes CDR1 DFQATT and CDR2 SNEGSKA (reference sequence). The V end was cut by 3 bases, the J end by 6 bases, with 12 bases between. The CDR3 DNA reads TGCAGTGCTAGCACGGGAGTAGGCGAGCAGTACTTC. Its protein is CSASTGVGEQYF.

This clonotype was seen a few times. V and J are TRBV7-9 and TRBJ2-3; D is ambiguous. Germline CDR1 is SEHNR and CDR2 is FQNEAQ (reference sequence). CDR3 length: 15 residues. Trimming removed 2 bases from V and 3 bases from J, with 12 bases in between. The CDR3 DNA follows: TGTGCCAGCAGCTTATTCGTGGGTTTGACAGATACGCAGTATTTT. Its translation is CASSLFVGLTDTQYF.

This clonotype has just a few counts. This chain joins TRBV6-5 and TRBJ2-3, with unresolved D. Germline lookup yields CDR1 MNHEY and CDR2 SVGAGI. The CDR3 runs to 15 residues. Trimming took 4 bases from V and 1 from J, leaving 12 bases between them. The CDR3 here is CASSSDGLGTDTQYF. In DNA form, the CDR3 reads TGTGCCAGCAGTTCCGACGGCCTCGGCACAGATACGCAGTATTTT.

This clonotype was counted many times. V gene TRBV18 combines with J gene TRBJ2-5; D remains unclear. The CDR3 totals 14 residues. Germline V gives CDR1 KGHSH, CDR2 LQKENI. V shed 3 bases and J shed 4 bases, with 12 bases lying between them. The CDR3 spells CASSPPGLAETQYF. CDR3 in DNA: TGTGCCAGCTCACCGCCGGGTCTCGCAGAGACCCAGTACTTC.

V gene TRBV11-1 combines with J gene TRBJ1-6, with a possible D match to TRBD1 (5 bases). The V gene's germline CDR1 is SGHAT and CDR2 FQDESV (reference sequence). This CDR3 comprises 18 residues. Trimming stripped 5 bases from V and 0 bases from J, with 17 bases between. The DNA of the CDR3 is TGTGCCAGCAGCCCGGGCCGGTGGGGGAGCTCCTATAATTCACCCCTCCACTTT. Protein sequence: CASSPGRWGSSYNSPLHF.

V gene TRBV18 combines with J gene TRBJ2-1; 7 nucleotides agree with TRBD1. Germline loops: CDR1 KGHSH, CDR2 LQKENI. This CDR3 has 15 amino acids. Unmatched junction bases numbered 2, after V lost 2 bases and J lost 1 base. CDR3 in amino acids: CASSPLQGSYNEQFF. The CDR3 nucleotides read TGTGCCAGCTCACCATTACAGGGGTCCTACAATGAGCAGTTCTTC. Full variable domain (outside the CDR3, taken from reference TRBV18 and TRBJ2-1): NAGVMQNPRHLVRRRGQEARLRCSPMKGHSHVYWYRQLPEEGLKFMVYLQKENIIDESGMPKERFSAEFPKEGPSILRIQQVVRGDSAAYFCASSPLQGSYNEQFFGPGTRLTVL.

By proportion, this clonotype is medium-sized. The CDR3: CATSDLTTSKQYF. CDR3 DNA sequence: TGTGCCACCAGTGATTTGACCACAAGCAAGCAGTATTTT. The chain employs TRBV24-1 and TRBJ2-3, with D unresolved. Germline lookup yields CDR1 KGHDR and CDR2 SFDVKD. CDR3 length: 13 amino acids. Trimming removed 0 bases at V and 11 bases at J, with 11 bases between.